The 7 T cell receptor beta chains in this list originate from one sample, sequenced in a study of blood T cell repertoires in COVID-19. The assay was immunoSEQ multiplex PCR, and TCRdb's table has in-frame clones only and misses some. In the table there are some 320,000 clones, 90% of which are singletons. Sample: PBMCs or T cells enriched from blood (not recorded which). The source of these receptors is a man aged 55-75 years who had recovered from COVID-19.

The rearrangement joins TRBV18 to TRBJ1-5; tentatively, D is TRBD1 (5 bases). Germline V gene data show CDR1 as KGHSH and CDR2 as LQKENI. The CDR3 contains 15 residues. The ends were cut back, 3 bases at V and 1 base at J, with 10 bases in the middle. Here the CDR3 DNA reads TGTGCCAGCTCACCTAGCGGGGCAAGCAATCAGCCCCAGCATTTT. This sequence encodes CASSPSGASNQPQHF.

This clone was observed once. This rearrangement joins TRBV6-5 to TRBJ1-2; the D is unclear. Trimming took off 6 bases at V and 3 bases at J, with 5 bases between the two ends. The CDR3 has 11 residues. Germline V gene data show CDR1 as MNHEY and CDR2 as SVGAGI. CDR3 coding DNA: TGTGCCAGCAGACGGGACTATGGCTACACCTTC. Protein: CASRRDYGYTF.

Concerning this clone: The sample has other DNA sequences that encode this CDR3 too. The chain combines TRBV30 with TRBJ1-5; TRBD1 matches 7 bases. With V trimmed by 0 bases and J by 4 bases, 0 bases remained unmatched. Germline assignment: CDR1 GTSNPN and CDR2 SVGIG (reference sequence). The CDR3 contains 13 residues. Here the CDR3 DNA reads TGTGCCTGGAGTGTACAGGGGAATCAGCCCCAGCATTTT. It translates to CAWSVQGNQPQHF. The variable domain in full, with the rest retrieved from reference TRBV30 and TRBJ1-5, is SQTIHQWPATLVQPVGSPLSLECTVEGTSNPNLYWYRQAAGRGLQLLFYSVGIGQISSEVPQNLSASRPQDRQFILSSKKLLLSDSGFYLCAWSVQGNQPQHFGDGTRLSIL.

This clone occurred a few times. This chain uses TRBV7-6 with TRBJ2-5, with TRBD1 identical over 7 bases. Germline V gene lookup returns CDR1 SGHVS and CDR2 FNYEAQ. V shed 5 bases, J shed 6 bases, and the junction held 12 bases outside the gene matches. CDR3 length: 15 amino acids. The CDR3: CASSRIPTGIQTQYF. Written as DNA, the CDR3 is TGTGCCAGCAGCCGGATTCCGACAGGGATCCAGACCCAGTACTTC. Combining the CDR3 with reference TRBV7-6 and TRBJ2-5 gives the whole variable domain GAGVSQSPRYKVTKRGQDVALRCDPISGHVSLYWYRQALGQGPEFLTYFNYEAQQDKSGLPNDRFSAERPEGSISTLTIQRTEQRDSAMYRCASSRIPTGIQTQYFGPGTRLLVL.

The chain carries TRBV28 and TRBJ1-3; 10 bases match TRBD1. Trimming at V came to 7 bases and at J to 3 bases, leaving 3 bases not matched to a gene. CDR1 and CDR2 from the germline V gene are MDHEN and SYDVKM. This CDR3 has 14 residues. The CDR3 spells CASTRTGGGNTIYF. The CDR3 DNA reads as TGTGCCAGCACCCGGACAGGGGGTGGAAACACCATATATTTT.

The genes are TRBV4-2 and TRBJ2-1; D may be TRBD2 (6 bases). CDR3 length: 16 amino acids. CDR1 and CDR2 from the germline V gene are LGHNA and YNFKEQ. V gave up 5 bases and J gave up 7 bases, with 21 bases separating them. CDR3 loop: CASSTRDSGGGNEQFF. CDR3 nucleotide sequence: TGTGCCAGCAGCACCCGGGACTCCGGCGGCGGTAATGAGCAGTTCTTC.

The chain carries TRBV4-1 and TRBJ1-3, with D tentatively TRBD1 (5 bases). CDR3 length: 19 residues. V was trimmed by 1 base and J by 0 bases, leaving 19 bases between them. Germline V gene sequence: CDR1 MGHRA, CDR2 YSYEKL. As DNA, the CDR3 is TGCGCCAGCAGCCAAGTTATGACAGAGTCGAAGTTCTCTGGAAACACCATATATTTT. It translates to CASSQVMTESKFSGNTIYF.